A selection of T cell receptor beta chains follows, all from one sample in a study of CD8 T cells in Susac syndrome. TCRdb ran MiXCR on the immunoSEQ multiplex PCR reads and lists one entry per CDR3 protein. This sample carries 200,000 to 250,000 distinct CDR3 sequences, just over 90% of them seen once, and the ten largest clones take 0.065% to 0.075%. The specimen sequenced was CD4+ T cells from PBMCs. The receptors shown here come from a human donor with multiple sclerosis. Both conserved end residues are part of each CDR3. The D gene is left open where the match is weak. Size values are once, few and many counts, or a class for expanded clones, and some rows have none.

abundance: NA
j_gene: TRBJ2-7
v_gene: TRBV19
d_gene: NA
CDR3aa: CASSINGPYEQYF
CDR3nt: TGTGCCAGTAGTATCAACGGTCCCTACGAGCAGTACTTC

abundance: NA
j_gene: TRBJ2-5
v_gene: TRBV7-2
d_gene: NA
CDR3aa: CASSLVLRAQETQYF
CDR3nt: TGTGCCAGCAGCTTAGTCTTGCGAGCGCAAGAGACCCAGTACTTC

abundance: NA
j_gene: TRBJ2-3
v_gene: TRBV12-3/TRBV12-4
d_gene: TRBD1
CDR3aa: CASSRDRTSTDTQYF
CDR3nt: TGTGCCAGCAGCCGGGACAGGACTAGCACAGATACGCAGTATTTT

abundance: NA
j_gene: TRBJ1-2
v_gene: TRBV20-1
d_gene: NA
CDR3aa: CSARDGRGADYGYTF
CDR3nt: TGCAGTGCTAGAGATGGGCGGGGGGCGGACTATGGCTACACCTTC

abundance: NA
j_gene: TRBJ1-5
v_gene: TRBV23-1
d_gene: NA
CDR3aa: CASVGTQIEHF
CDR3nt: TGCGCCAGCGTCGGGACACAGATTGAGCATTTT

abundance: NA
j_gene: TRBJ1-2
v_gene: TRBV4-1
d_gene: TRBD1
CDR3aa: CASSQDDRGQDTF
CDR3nt: TGCGCCAGCAGCCAAGACGACAGGGGGCAAGACACCTTC

abundance: few
j_gene: TRBJ1-1
v_gene: TRBV30
d_gene: TRBD1
CDR3aa: CAWRPGTGGARGEAFF
CDR3nt: TGTGCCTGGAGGCCCGGGACAGGGGGCGCGAGGGGTGAAGCTTTCTTT

abundance: NA
j_gene: TRBJ1-1
v_gene: TRBV12-3/TRBV12-4
d_gene: NA
CDR3aa: CASSLLQPGTEAFF
CDR3nt: TGTGCCAGCAGTTTGCTACAGCCGGGCACTGAAGCTTTCTTT

abundance: NA
j_gene: TRBJ1-2
v_gene: TRBV7-9
d_gene: NA
CDR3aa: CASSLEAAGYGYTF
CDR3nt: TGTGCCAGCAGCTTGGAGGCAGCGGGCTATGGCTACACCTTC

abundance: NA
j_gene: TRBJ2-5
v_gene: TRBV13
d_gene: NA
CDR3aa: CASSSYQGRETQYF
CDR3nt: TGTGCCAGCAGCTCCTATCAGGGGAGAGAGACCCAGTACTTC

abundance: NA
j_gene: TRBJ1-3
v_gene: TRBV9
d_gene: NA
CDR3aa: CASSVQGNGNTIYF
CDR3nt: TGTGCCAGCAGCGTACAGGGGAATGGAAACACCATATATTTT

abundance: NA
j_gene: TRBJ1-4
v_gene: TRBV4-1
d_gene: NA
CDR3aa: CASSQVPTNEKLFF
CDR3nt: TGCGCCAGCAGCCAAGTCCCAACTAATGAAAAACTGTTTTTT

abundance: NA
j_gene: TRBJ2-5
v_gene: TRBV7-9
d_gene: NA
CDR3aa: CASSRDNAETQYF
CDR3nt: TGTGCCAGCAGCCGGGACAATGCGGAGACCCAGTACTTC

abundance: once
j_gene: TRBJ1-5
v_gene: TRBV29-1
d_gene: NA
CDR3aa: CSVARDGNQPQHF
CDR3nt: TGCAGCGTCGCCCGGGACGGAAATCAGCCCCAGCATTTT

abundance: NA
j_gene: TRBJ1-5
v_gene: TRBV20-1
d_gene: NA
CDR3aa: CSARDSGAKRFNQPQHF
CDR3nt: TGCAGTGCTAGAGATAGCGGGGCAAAACGGTTCAATCAGCCCCAGCATTTT

abundance: NA
j_gene: TRBJ1-5
v_gene: TRBV6-6
d_gene: NA
CDR3aa: CASSYESNQPQHF
CDR3nt: TGTGCCAGCAGTTACGAGAGCAATCAGCCCCAGCATTTT

abundance: NA
j_gene: TRBJ1-2
v_gene: TRBV30
d_gene: NA
CDR3aa: CAWRGRGYGYTF
CDR3nt: TGTGCCTGGAGGGGACGGGGATATGGCTACACCTTC

abundance: NA
j_gene: TRBJ2-5
v_gene: TRBV5-6
d_gene: NA
CDR3aa: CASSLDGGLGTQYF
CDR3nt: TGTGCCAGCAGCTTGGATGGTGGGTTGGGGACCCAGTACTTC

abundance: NA
j_gene: TRBJ1-2
v_gene: TRBV20-1
d_gene: NA
CDR3aa: CSAPETDNYGYTF
CDR3nt: TGCAGTGCCCCTGAGACAGATAACTATGGCTACACCTTC

abundance: NA
j_gene: TRBJ1-1
v_gene: TRBV3-1
d_gene: NA
CDR3aa: CASSQLRGMNTEAFF
CDR3nt: TGTGCCAGCAGCCAATTACGGGGCATGAACACTGAAGCTTTCTTT

abundance: NA
j_gene: TRBJ2-4
v_gene: TRBV6-2/TRBV6-3
d_gene: TRBD1
CDR3aa: CASGIPGQGAAKNIQYF
CDR3nt: TGTGCCAGCGGTATCCCGGGACAGGGGGCGGCCAAAAACATTCAGTACTTC

abundance: NA
j_gene: TRBJ1-1
v_gene: TRBV29-1
d_gene: NA
CDR3aa: CSVLLQANTEAFF
CDR3nt: TGCAGCGTTTTGTTGCAGGCGAACACTGAAGCTTTCTTT

abundance: NA
j_gene: TRBJ2-5
v_gene: TRBV10-3
d_gene: NA
CDR3aa: CAISARFSGEETQYF
CDR3nt: TGTGCCATCAGTGCCAGGTTCAGTGGAGAAGAGACCCAGTACTTC

abundance: NA
j_gene: TRBJ1-2
v_gene: TRBV28
d_gene: TRBD1
CDR3aa: CASSWGQASMSGGYTF
CDR3nt: TGTGCCAGCAGCTGGGGACAGGCCTCTATGAGCGGAGGCTACACCTTC

abundance: NA
j_gene: TRBJ1-2
v_gene: TRBV3-1
d_gene: NA
CDR3aa: CASSQDGVLGGERYTF
CDR3nt: TGTGCCAGCAGCCAAGACGGAGTCCTCGGGGGAGAACGCTACACCTTC

abundance: NA
j_gene: TRBJ2-2
v_gene: TRBV13
d_gene: NA
CDR3aa: CASSFGSPSGELFF
CDR3nt: TGTGCCAGCAGCTTTGGTTCGCCCAGCGGGGAGCTGTTTTTT

abundance: once
j_gene: TRBJ2-7
v_gene: TRBV28
d_gene: NA
CDR3aa: CASRRRDTYEQYF
CDR3nt: TGTGCCAGCCGCCGCCGGGACACTTACGAGCAGTACTTC

abundance: NA
j_gene: TRBJ1-1
v_gene: TRBV18
d_gene: TRBD1
CDR3aa: CASSPYLGTANTEAFF
CDR3nt: TGTGCCAGCTCACCATACCTCGGGACAGCGAACACTGAAGCTTTCTTT

abundance: NA
j_gene: TRBJ2-3
v_gene: TRBV4-1
d_gene: NA
CDR3aa: CASSQAGTRGDTQYF
CDR3nt: TGCGCCAGCAGCCAAGCCGGGACCCGCGGGGATACGCAGTATTTT

abundance: NA
j_gene: TRBJ1-3
v_gene: TRBV29-1
d_gene: NA
CDR3aa: CSVGSGAGNTIYF
CDR3nt: TGCAGCGTTGGTTCAGGGGCTGGAAACACCATATATTTT

abundance: NA
j_gene: TRBJ2-2
v_gene: TRBV27
d_gene: TRBD1
CDR3aa: CASKRTQGAAGELFF
CDR3nt: TGTGCCAGCAAACGAACCCAGGGGGCGGCCGGGGAGCTGTTTTTT

abundance: NA
j_gene: TRBJ2-6
v_gene: TRBV5-1
d_gene: NA
CDR3aa: CASSLRSIQELGANVLTF
CDR3nt: TGCGCCAGCAGCTTGCGAAGTATACAAGAATTGGGGGCCAACGTCCTGACTTTC

abundance: few
j_gene: TRBJ1-5
v_gene: TRBV19
d_gene: NA
CDR3aa: CASSTRNQPQHF
CDR3nt: TGTGCCAGTAGTACAAGGAATCAGCCCCAGCATTTT

abundance: NA
j_gene: TRBJ2-3
v_gene: TRBV5-1
d_gene: TRBD1
CDR3aa: CASSLGLATQGADTQYF
CDR3nt: TGCGCCAGCAGCTTGGGTCTGGCCACACAGGGGGCAGATACGCAGTATTTT

abundance: NA
j_gene: TRBJ2-6
v_gene: TRBV5-5
d_gene: TRBD1
CDR3aa: CASSPLGTGIPSSGANVLTF
CDR3nt: TGTGCCAGCAGTCCCCTTGGGACAGGGATACCAAGCTCTGGGGCCAACGTCCTGACTTTC

abundance: NA
j_gene: TRBJ2-1
v_gene: TRBV24-1
d_gene: TRBD1
CDR3aa: CATSDIGTGQLLYNEQFF
CDR3nt: TGTGCCACCAGTGATATAGGGACAGGCCAACTCCTCTACAATGAGCAGTTCTTC

abundance: NA
j_gene: TRBJ2-3
v_gene: TRBV25-1
d_gene: NA
CDR3aa: CASSEPGPKNTQYF
CDR3nt: TGTGCCAGCAGTGAACCTGGACCTAAAAATACGCAGTATTTT

abundance: NA
j_gene: TRBJ1-2
v_gene: TRBV20-1
d_gene: NA
CDR3aa: CSARPPGTQDGYTF
CDR3nt: TGCAGTGCTAGACCGCCCGGGACACAGGATGGCTACACCTTC

abundance: once
j_gene: TRBJ2-3
v_gene: TRBV7-3
d_gene: TRBD2
CDR3aa: CASSLTASGATDTQYF
CDR3nt: TGTGCCAGCAGCTTAACGGCTAGCGGGGCCACAGATACGCAGTATTTT

abundance: once
j_gene: TRBJ2-5
v_gene: TRBV28
d_gene: TRBD2
CDR3aa: CASSLYGGSGETQYF
CDR3nt: TGTGCCAGCAGTTTATATGGCGGGAGCGGGGAGACCCAGTACTTC

abundance: NA
j_gene: TRBJ1-1
v_gene: TRBV30
d_gene: NA
CDR3aa: CAWSPRGAEAFF
CDR3nt: TGTGCCTGGAGTCCGAGGGGGGCTGAAGCTTTCTTT

abundance: NA
j_gene: TRBJ2-2
v_gene: TRBV11-1
d_gene: NA
CDR3aa: CASSLGQRGPGSTGELFF
CDR3nt: TGTGCCAGCAGCTTAGGCCAGAGGGGACCGGGGAGCACCGGGGAGCTGTTTTTT

abundance: NA
j_gene: TRBJ2-2
v_gene: TRBV20-1
d_gene: TRBD1
CDR3aa: CSASQGAVNTGELFF
CDR3nt: TGCAGTGCTAGTCAGGGGGCGGTGAACACCGGGGAGCTGTTTTTT

abundance: once
j_gene: TRBJ1-6
v_gene: TRBV7-2
d_gene: NA
CDR3aa: CASSPGPGGNSPLHF
CDR3nt: TGTGCCAGCAGCCCAGGCCCGGGGGGGAATTCACCCCTCCACTTT

abundance: NA
j_gene: TRBJ1-2
v_gene: TRBV3-1
d_gene: NA
CDR3aa: CASSQESPTSLTKVHYGYTF
CDR3nt: TGTGCCAGCAGCCAAGAAAGCCCCACCTCTCTTACTAAGGTACACTATGGCTACACCTTC

abundance: NA
j_gene: TRBJ2-6
v_gene: TRBV30
d_gene: NA
CDR3aa: CALNTPGLSSGANVLTF
CDR3nt: TGTGCCCTCAACACCCCGGGGCTCTCCTCTGGGGCCAACGTCCTGACTTTC

abundance: NA
j_gene: TRBJ1-1
v_gene: TRBV5-5
d_gene: NA
CDR3aa: CASTLGLGTEAFF
CDR3nt: TGTGCCAGCACCTTGGGATTGGGGACTGAAGCTTTCTTT

abundance: NA
j_gene: TRBJ1-1
v_gene: TRBV5-1
d_gene: NA
CDR3aa: CASSLGGPLLHTEAFF
CDR3nt: TGCGCCAGCAGCTTGGGAGGTCCCCTCCTCCACACTGAAGCTTTCTTT

abundance: NA
j_gene: TRBJ2-5
v_gene: TRBV20-1
d_gene: TRBD2
CDR3aa: CSARVASGSQETQYF
CDR3nt: TGCAGTGCTAGAGTCGCTAGCGGGAGCCAAGAGACCCAGTACTTC

abundance: NA
j_gene: TRBJ2-5
v_gene: TRBV5-1
d_gene: NA
CDR3aa: CASSLAAETQYF
CDR3nt: TGTGCCAGCAGCTTAGCTGCGGAGACCCAGTACTTC

abundance: NA
j_gene: TRBJ2-5
v_gene: TRBV25-1
d_gene: NA
CDR3aa: CASSALWGADMGETQYF
CDR3nt: TGTGCCAGCAGTGCACTTTGGGGGGCAGACATGGGAGAGACCCAGTACTTC

abundance: NA
j_gene: TRBJ1-5
v_gene: TRBV20-1
d_gene: TRBD1
CDR3aa: CSARAGGGQPQHF
CDR3nt: TGCAGTGCTAGAGCAGGGGGCGGTCAGCCCCAGCATTTT

abundance: NA
j_gene: TRBJ1-2
v_gene: TRBV2
d_gene: TRBD1
CDR3aa: CASKSDRLGYGYTF
CDR3nt: TGTGCCAGCAAGTCGGACAGGTTGGGCTATGGCTACACCTTC